This entry describes one T cell receptor beta chain. Its antigen remains unknown. The CDR3 does not end in the conserved phenylalanine or tryptophan, so this is likely a read error. Stable hyperthyroidism: no ophthalmopathy progression over 18 months of follow-up. Patients were aged 18 to 65, had disease duration under 2 months, and had newly diagnosed hyperthyroidism. The sample originates from a study of T cells in Graves' hyperthyroidism and ophthalmopathy. Looked up from germline, CDR1 is SGHDN and CDR2 is FVKESK. CDR3 length equals 15 residues. V lost 3 bases and J lost 0, with 12 bases in between. Points from the study as a whole: From stable hyperthyroidism, ophthalmopathy was separated by a 13 V-J model. With a median lead of 6.5 months before onset, the model predicted ophthalmopathy.

TCR beta CDR3 regions were amplified from RNA. The TCR CDR3 first-round RT-PCR relied on the HTBI primer set. TCRdb re-analysed the multiplex PCR reads in MiXCR, keeping a single row per CDR3 protein. The data show 250,000 to 300,000 distinct CDR3 sequences, with roughly an eighth seen just once and roughly 7.7% held by the top ten. The V gene is TRBV14, the J gene TRBJ2-7, with D tentatively TRBD1 (6 bases). The clonotype comes from a woman aged 40-49 years with Graves' hyperthyroidism. What was sequenced was blood. The CDR3 sequence is CASSHIRTASYEQYI. CDR3 DNA: TGTGCCAGCAGCCATATCCGGACAGCCTCCTACGAGCAGTACATC.